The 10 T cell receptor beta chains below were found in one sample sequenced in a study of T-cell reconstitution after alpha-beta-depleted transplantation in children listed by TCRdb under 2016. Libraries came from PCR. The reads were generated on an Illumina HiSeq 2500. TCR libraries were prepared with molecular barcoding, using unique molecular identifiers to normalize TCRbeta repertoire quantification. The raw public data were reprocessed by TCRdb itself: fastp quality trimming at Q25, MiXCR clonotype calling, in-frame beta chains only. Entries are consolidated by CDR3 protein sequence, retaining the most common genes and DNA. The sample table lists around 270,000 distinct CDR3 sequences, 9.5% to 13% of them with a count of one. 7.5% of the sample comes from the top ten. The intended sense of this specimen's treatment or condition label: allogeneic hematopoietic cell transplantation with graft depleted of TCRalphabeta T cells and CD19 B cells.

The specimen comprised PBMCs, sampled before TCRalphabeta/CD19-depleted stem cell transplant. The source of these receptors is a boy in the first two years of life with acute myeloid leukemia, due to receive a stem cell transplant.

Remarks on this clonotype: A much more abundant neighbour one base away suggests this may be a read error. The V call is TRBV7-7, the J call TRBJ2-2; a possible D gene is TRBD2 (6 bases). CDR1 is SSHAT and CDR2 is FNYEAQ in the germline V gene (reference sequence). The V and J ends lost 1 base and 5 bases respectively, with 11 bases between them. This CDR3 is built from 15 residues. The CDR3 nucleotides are TGTGCCAGCAGCTTAGAGTTAGCGGCTACCGGGGAGCTGTTTTTT. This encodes CASSLELAATGELFF.

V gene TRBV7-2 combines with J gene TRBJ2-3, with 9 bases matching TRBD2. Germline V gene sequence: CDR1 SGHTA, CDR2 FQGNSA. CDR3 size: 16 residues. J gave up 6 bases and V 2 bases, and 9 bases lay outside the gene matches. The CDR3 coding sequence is TGTGCCAGCAGCTTATCCAGCGGGGGGCCTACCGATACGCAGTATTTT. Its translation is CASSLSSGGPTDTQYF.

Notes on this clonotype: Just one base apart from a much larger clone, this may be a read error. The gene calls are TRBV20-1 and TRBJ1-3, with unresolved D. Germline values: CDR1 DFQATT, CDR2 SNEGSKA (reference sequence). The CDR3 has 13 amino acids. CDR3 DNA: TGCTGTGCTAGAGATTTGGGTCTTAACACCATATATTTT. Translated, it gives CCARDLGLNTIYF.

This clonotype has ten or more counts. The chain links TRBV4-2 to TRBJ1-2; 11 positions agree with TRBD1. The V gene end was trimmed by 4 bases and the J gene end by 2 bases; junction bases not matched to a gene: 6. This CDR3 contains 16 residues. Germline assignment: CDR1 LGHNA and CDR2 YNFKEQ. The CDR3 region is CASSPRTGGGNYGYTF. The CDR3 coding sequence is TGTGCCAGCAGCCCACGGACAGGGGGCGGGAACTATGGCTACACCTTC.

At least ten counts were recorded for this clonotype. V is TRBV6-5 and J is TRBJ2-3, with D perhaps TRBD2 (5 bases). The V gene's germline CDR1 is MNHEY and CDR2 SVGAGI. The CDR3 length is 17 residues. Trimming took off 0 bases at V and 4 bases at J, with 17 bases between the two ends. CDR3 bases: TGTGCCAGCAGTTACTCGACTCGGGCTAGCTTTCCAGATACGCAGTATTTT. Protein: CASSYSTRASFPDTQYF.

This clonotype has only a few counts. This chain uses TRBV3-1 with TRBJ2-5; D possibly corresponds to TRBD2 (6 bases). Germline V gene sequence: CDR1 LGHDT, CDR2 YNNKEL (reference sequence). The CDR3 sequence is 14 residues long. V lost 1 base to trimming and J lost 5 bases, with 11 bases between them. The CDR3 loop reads CASSQGRGLETQYF. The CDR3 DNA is TGTGCCAGCAGCCAAGGGAGGGGCCTCGAGACCCAGTACTTC.

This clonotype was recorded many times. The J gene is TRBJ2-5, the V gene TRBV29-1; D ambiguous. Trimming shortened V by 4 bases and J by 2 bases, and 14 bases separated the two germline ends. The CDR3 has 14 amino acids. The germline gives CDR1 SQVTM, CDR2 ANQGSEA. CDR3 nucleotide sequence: TGCAGCGTTGTAAGCCAGGAGATTCAAGAGACCCAGTACTTC. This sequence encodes CSVVSQEIQETQYF.

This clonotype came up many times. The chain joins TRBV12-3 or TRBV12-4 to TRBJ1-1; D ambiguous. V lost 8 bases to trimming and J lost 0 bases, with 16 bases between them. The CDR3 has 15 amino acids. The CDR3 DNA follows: TGTGCCAGCGCCCGAGGCAGGCGGGTGAACACTGAAGCTTTCTTT. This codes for CASARGRRVNTEAFF.

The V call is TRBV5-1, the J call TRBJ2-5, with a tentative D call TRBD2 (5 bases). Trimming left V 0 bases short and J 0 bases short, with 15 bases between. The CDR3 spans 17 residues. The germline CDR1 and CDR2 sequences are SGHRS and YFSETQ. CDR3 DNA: TGCGCCAGCAGCTTGGGATCGGCAGGAGGCTACCAAGAGACCCAGTACTTC. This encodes CASSLGSAGGYQETQYF.

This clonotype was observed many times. The CDR3 region is CAISAARTLVQETQYF. CDR3 DNA sequence: TGTGCCATCAGTGCAGCCAGGACATTGGTCCAAGAGACCCAGTACTTC. This chain connects TRBV10-3 to TRBJ2-5; D is perhaps TRBD1 (5 bases). The ends were cut back, 4 bases at V and 1 base at J, with 16 bases in the middle. In germline, CDR1 is ENHRY, CDR2 SYGVKD. The CDR3 loop spans 16 amino acids.